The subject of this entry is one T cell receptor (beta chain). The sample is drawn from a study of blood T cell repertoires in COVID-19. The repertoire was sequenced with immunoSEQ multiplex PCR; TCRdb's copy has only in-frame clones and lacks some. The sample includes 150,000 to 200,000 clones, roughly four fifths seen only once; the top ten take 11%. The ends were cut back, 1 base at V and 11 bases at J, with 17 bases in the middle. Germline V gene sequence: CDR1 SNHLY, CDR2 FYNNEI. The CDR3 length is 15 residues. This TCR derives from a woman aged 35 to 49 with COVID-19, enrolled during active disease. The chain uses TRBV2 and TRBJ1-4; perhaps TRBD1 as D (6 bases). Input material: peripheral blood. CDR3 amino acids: CASSEVGQRDVKLFF. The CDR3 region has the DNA TGTGCCAGCAGTGAAGTCGGACAGCGGGATGTGAAACTGTTTTTT.